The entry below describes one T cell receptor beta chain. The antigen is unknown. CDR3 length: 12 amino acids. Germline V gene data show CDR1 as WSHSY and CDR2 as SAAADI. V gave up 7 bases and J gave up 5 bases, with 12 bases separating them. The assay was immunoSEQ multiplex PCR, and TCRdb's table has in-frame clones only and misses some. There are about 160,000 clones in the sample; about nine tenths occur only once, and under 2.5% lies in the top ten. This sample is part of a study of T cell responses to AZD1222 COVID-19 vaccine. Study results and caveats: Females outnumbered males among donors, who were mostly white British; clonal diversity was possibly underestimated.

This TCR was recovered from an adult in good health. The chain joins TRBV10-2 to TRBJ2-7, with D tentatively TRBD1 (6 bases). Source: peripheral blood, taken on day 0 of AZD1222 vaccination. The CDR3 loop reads CASKQGNHEQYF. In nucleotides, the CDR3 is TGCGCCAGCAAACAGGGAAATCACGAGCAGTACTTC.